A selection of T cell receptor beta chains follows, all from one sample in a study of cytomegalovirus exposure and HLA in healthy donors. Repertoires were generated with immunoSEQ multiplex PCR, while TCRdb's copy carries only in-frame clones and drops some. The repertoire holds 150,000 to 200,000 clones, with about four fifths as singletons. The source material was PBMCs. The receptors stem from a young woman in good health and CMV-seropositive. Each CDR3 is given with its conserved first and last residue. D genes are given only for firm matches. Clone size, where shown, is once, few, many, or a class for clones that have expanded.

v_call,j_call,cdr3_length,d_call,clone_size,cdr3_aa,cdr3_nt
TRBV13,TRBJ2-1,15,TRBD2,.,CASSLVAGSYNEQFF,TGTGCCAGCAGCTTAGTAGCGGGGTCCTACAATGAGCAGTTCTTC
TRBV15,TRBJ1-1,12,.,.,CATSREETIAFF,TGTGCCACCAGCAGAGAGGAGACTATAGCTTTCTTT
TRBV5-1,TRBJ1-1,13,.,.,CASSPGHSTEAFF,TGCGCCAGCAGCCCGGGACATTCCACTGAAGCTTTCTTT
TRBV6-9,TRBJ2-7,13,.,once,CASPIANPFEQYF,TGTGCCAGCCCTATAGCGAACCCCTTCGAGCAGTACTTC
TRBV6-5,TRBJ1-1,14,.,.,CASSYEIRNTEAFF,TGTGCCAGCAGTTACGAGATTAGGAACACTGAAGCTTTCTTT
TRBV13,TRBJ1-5,15,.,.,CASSFGRLGHQPQHF,TGTGCCAGCAGCTTCGGCCGCCTGGGGCATCAGCCCCAGCATTTT
TRBV4-2,TRBJ1-2,18,TRBD1,few,CASSQDPGQPYVNYGYTF,TGTGCCAGCAGCCAAGATCCGGGACAGCCATATGTAAACTATGGCTACACCTTC
TRBV7-3,TRBJ2-2,13,.,.,CASRGIGTGELFF,TGTGCCAGCCGGGGAATCGGAACCGGGGAGCTGTTTTTT
TRBV12-5,TRBJ1-2,15,.,few,CASGLVLAGSYGYTF,TGTGCTAGTGGTTTGGTACTAGCAGGAAGCTATGGCTACACCTTC
TRBV5-1,TRBJ2-2,16,.,.,CASSTPRTANTGELFF,TGCGCCAGCAGCACCCCGCGTACCGCGAACACCGGGGAGCTGTTTTTT
TRBV2,TRBJ2-7,15,.,.,CASSEGAGKVYEQYF,TGTGCCAGCAGTGAGGGGGCAGGGAAAGTCTACGAGCAGTACTTC
TRBV20-1,TRBJ1-2,11,.,few,CSANGVYGYTF,TGCAGTGCTAACGGAGTATATGGCTACACCTTC
TRBV4-3,TRBJ1-5,15,TRBD1,.,CASSQGTGSNQPQHF,TGCGCCAGCAGCCAGGGGACAGGTAGCAATCAGCCCCAGCATTTT
TRBV5-4,TRBJ1-5,15,TRBD1,few,CASSSGTDSNQPQHF,TGTGCCAGCAGCTCCGGGACAGATAGCAATCAGCCCCAGCATTTT
TRBV11-2,TRBJ1-4,16,TRBD1,.,CASSLVRDSPNEKLFF,TGTGCCAGCAGCTTAGTCAGGGACAGTCCTAATGAAAAACTGTTTTTT
TRBV6-1,TRBJ2-2,15,.,few,CASSRYGANTGELFF,TGTGCCAGCTCCCGGTACGGAGCGAACACCGGGGAGCTGTTTTTT
TRBV6-5,TRBJ2-5,16,.,.,CASSSPTGMERETQYF,TGTGCCAGCAGTTCTCCGACAGGAATGGAGAGAGAGACCCAGTACTTC
TRBV27,TRBJ2-7,12,.,.,CASPGEVYEQYF,TGTGCCAGCCCCGGGGAGGTTTACGAGCAGTACTTC
TRBV4-1,TRBJ2-2,15,TRBD1,.,CASSPQGAVTGELFF,TGCGCCAGCAGCCCACAGGGGGCGGTAACCGGGGAGCTGTTTTTT
TRBV7-3,TRBJ2-2,16,TRBD2,.,CASSLGLASSTGELFF,TGTGCCAGCAGCCTTGGACTAGCTTCGAGCACCGGGGAGCTGTTTTTT
TRBV11-2,TRBJ2-5,16,.,.,CASSLSFPGLKETQYF,TGTGCCAGCAGCTTAAGTTTCCCGGGACTTAAAGAGACCCAGTACTTC
TRBV2,TRBJ2-3,15,.,.,CASSEPGLPPDTQYF,TGTGCCAGCAGCGAACCGGGACTGCCCCCAGATACGCAGTATTTT
TRBV4-3,TRBJ1-1,16,.,.,CASSQERSRQGIKAFF,TGCGCCAGCAGCCAAGAACGGTCCAGGCAGGGAATTAAAGCTTTCTTT
TRBV2,TRBJ2-7,15,.,.,CASSGGHRETYEQYF,TGTGCCAGCAGTGGTGGACACCGAGAAACCTACGAGCAGTACTTC
TRBV6-6,TRBJ2-1,14,TRBD2,.,CASSLAGLGNEQFF,TGTGCCAGCAGTTTAGCGGGGCTTGGGAATGAGCAGTTCTTC
TRBV5-6,TRBJ2-5,16,.,.,CASRLEGGGAVETQYF,TGTGCCAGCAGACTGGAGGGTGGGGGGGCCGTTGAGACCCAGTACTTC
TRBV6-6,TRBJ2-7,12,.,few,CASTDYGHEQYF,TGTGCCAGCACCGACTATGGCCACGAGCAGTACTTC
TRBV5-6,TRBJ2-5,14,.,.,CASSFQGSTETQYF,TGTGCCAGCAGCTTTCAGGGGAGTACGGAGACCCAGTACTTC
TRBV2,TRBJ1-4,14,.,many,CASSLAVTNEKLFF,TGTGCCAGCAGCCTCGCGGTTACTAATGAAAAACTGTTTTTT
TRBV6-5,TRBJ1-2,14,.,once,CASSHRDILGGYTF,TGTGCCAGCAGTCACAGGGACATACTGGGAGGCTACACCTTC
TRBV11-2,TRBJ2-1,15,TRBD1,.,CASSFPGQGRGEQFF,TGTGCCAGCAGCTTCCCGGGACAGGGGAGGGGTGAGCAGTTCTTC
TRBV7-6,TRBJ2-3,15,TRBD2,.,CASSTGLAGADTQYF,TGTGCCAGCAGCACCGGACTAGCGGGGGCAGATACGCAGTATTTT
TRBV18,TRBJ2-3,15,TRBD1,.,CASSSRQGREDTQYF,TGTGCCAGCTCATCAAGACAGGGGCGAGAAGATACGCAGTATTTT
TRBV5-1,TRBJ2-3,15,TRBD2,.,CASRVSGASTDTQYF,TGCGCCAGCAGAGTAAGCGGGGCCTCCACAGATACGCAGTATTTT
TRBV6-5,TRBJ2-1,12,.,.,CASRQGGNEQFF,TGTGCCAGCAGGCAAGGGGGTAATGAGCAGTTCTTC
TRBV7-2,TRBJ2-1,15,TRBD2,once,CASSLLAVLLGEQFF,TGTGCCAGCAGCCTTCTAGCGGTTCTTCTAGGTGAGCAGTTCTTC
TRBV10-1,TRBJ1-1,17,TRBD1,.,CASSPGQGAVVGTEAFF,TGCGCCAGCAGCCCGGGACAGGGGGCTGTTGTCGGCACTGAAGCTTTCTTT
TRBV13,TRBJ2-7,16,.,.,CASSLVIGQGGHEQYF,TGTGCCAGCAGCTTAGTTATTGGGCAGGGGGGCCACGAGCAGTACTTC
TRBV9,TRBJ2-5,17,TRBD2,few,CASSVGVAGGLVETQYF,TGTGCCAGCAGCGTAGGGGTAGCGGGGGGGCTAGTGGAGACCCAGTACTTC
TRBV5-1,TRBJ1-4,14,.,.,CASSDSSGGEKLFF,TGCGCCAGCAGCGATAGTTCGGGGGGTGAAAAACTGTTTTTT
TRBV6-1,TRBJ1-3,13,TRBD1,.,CASRQGASDTIYF,TGTGCCAGCCGACAGGGGGCTTCCGACACCATATATTTT
TRBV27,TRBJ1-2,14,.,.,CASSFTGYDYGYTF,TGTGCCAGCAGTTTTACAGGGTATGACTATGGCTACACCTTC
TRBV10-3,TRBJ2-1,15,TRBD1,.,CAIRSGTGGVNEQFF,TGTGCCATCAGGTCGGGGACAGGGGGGGTGAATGAGCAGTTCTTC
TRBV27,TRBJ1-4,14,TRBD1,.,CASRLQGVAGKLFF,TGTGCCAGCAGGTTACAGGGGGTTGCGGGAAAACTGTTTTTT
TRBV15,TRBJ1-2,13,TRBD1,.,CATAGGADYGYTF,TGTGCCACCGCAGGGGGCGCCGACTATGGCTACACCTTC
TRBV29-1,TRBJ2-1,13,TRBD2,.,CSVTGGFPNEQFF,TGCAGCGTCACGGGGGGATTCCCCAATGAGCAGTTCTTC
TRBV11-2,TRBJ1-2,16,.,.,CASSLPGREPNYGYTF,TGTGCCAGCAGCTTACCGGGGAGGGAGCCCAACTATGGCTACACCTTC
TRBV2,TRBJ2-1,16,TRBD2,.,CASSEAPPGLASEQFF,TGTGCCAGCAGTGAGGCGCCCCCGGGACTAGCTAGTGAGCAGTTCTTC
TRBV13,TRBJ2-7,13,.,.,CASSLVSSGEQYF,TGTGCCAGCAGCTTAGTGTCAAGCGGAGAGCAGTACTTC
TRBV19,TRBJ1-2,13,TRBD1,.,CASSFGQGAGYTF,TGTGCCAGTAGTTTTGGACAGGGGGCTGGCTACACCTTC